The next 21 T cell receptor beta chains were all read from a single sample in a study of OX40 agonist ivuxolimab in advanced cancers. Produced via immunoSEQ multiplex PCR; TCRdb's table is partial and in-frame only. The sample has tens of thousands of clones; approximately 80% are singletons. The specimen comprised CD4+ or CD8+ T cells sorted from blood, sampled in a trial of the OX40 agonist ivuxolimab. The receptors were sampled from an adult with an advanced solid tumor such as melanoma, head and neck, liver or kidney cancer.

This chain joins TRBV18 and TRBJ1-5; 8 nucleotides line up with TRBD1. The CDR3 loop spans 16 amino acids. Looked up from germline, CDR1 is KGHSH and CDR2 is LQKENI. The V and J ends lost 4 bases and 3 bases, in that order; junction bases with no gene match: 8. As DNA, the CDR3 is TGTGCCAGCTCACTAAATGGACAGGGCTACAATCAGCCCCAGCATTTT. Its protein product is CASSLNGQGYNQPQHF. Complete variable domain (other parts from reference TRBV18 and TRBJ1-5): NAGVMQNPRHLVRRRGQEARLRCSPMKGHSHVYWYRQLPEEGLKFMVYLQKENIIDESGMPKERFSAEFPKEGPSILRIQQVVRGDSAAYFCASSLNGQGYNQPQHFGDGTRLSIL.

J is TRBJ2-1 and V is TRBV19; the D is unclear. V dropped 5 bases and J dropped 3 bases, with 2 bases sitting between them. CDR1 is LNHDA and CDR2 is SQIVND in the germline V gene (reference sequence). The CDR3 length is 11 residues. The CDR3 region is CASSLYNEQFF. The CDR3 DNA reads TGTGCCAGTAGTCTCTACAATGAGCAGTTCTTC.

The V gene is TRBV2, the J gene TRBJ2-2; D may be TRBD1 or TRBD2 (6 bases each). The CDR3 loop spans 15 amino acids. Trimming stripped 5 bases from V and 3 bases from J, with 13 bases between. Germline lookup yields CDR1 SNHLY and CDR2 FYNNEI. The CDR3 protein is CASSPQRGDTGELFF. The CDR3 DNA follows: TGTGCCAGCAGTCCCCAGAGGGGGGACACCGGGGAGCTGTTTTTT. The entire variable domain, with the rest obtained from reference TRBV2 and TRBJ2-2, is as follows: EPEVTQTPSHQVTQMGQEVILRCVPISNHLYFYWYRQILGQKVEFLVSFYNNEISEKSEIFDDQFSVERPDGSNFTLKIRSTKLEDSAMYFCASSPQRGDTGELFFGEGSRLTVL.

The chain joins TRBV6-5 to TRBJ2-1; TRBD1 or TRBD2 may be the D gene (5 bases each). The CDR3 has 13 amino acids. V lost 6 bases and J 4 bases, leaving 10 bases between the germline ends. Germline V gene data show CDR1 as MNHEY and CDR2 as SVGAGI. The CDR3 nucleotides read TGTGCCAGCAGACCGGGACGGTACAATGAGCAGTTCTTC. Translation: CASRPGRYNEQFF.

The V gene is TRBV4-1, the J gene TRBJ2-7, with 8 bases matching TRBD1. The CDR3 runs to 16 residues. V lost 2 bases and J lost 3; bases outside the gene matches: 9. Germline V gene data show CDR1 as MGHRA and CDR2 as YSYEKL. CDR3 sequence: CASSQTRGRVDYEQYV. In nucleotides, the CDR3 is TGCGCCAGCAGCCAAACCAGGGGGCGGGTCGACTACGAGCAGTACGTC.

The V and J genes are TRBV7-3 and TRBJ2-3; 12 nucleotides align to TRBD2. This CDR3 spans 15 amino acids. Per germline, CDR1 SGHTA and CDR2 FQGTGA. The V and J ends lost 5 bases and 5 bases, in that order; junction bases with no gene match: 5. The CDR3 DNA reads as TGTGCCAGCAGCCTTCTAGCGGGGGGGCAAGATACGCAGTATTTT. This gives the protein CASSLLAGGQDTQYF.

The J gene is TRBJ1-1, the V gene TRBV19, with D unresolved. CDR3 length: 13 amino acids. Germline V gene lookup returns CDR1 LNHDA and CDR2 SQIVND (reference sequence). Trimming stripped 7 bases from V and 1 base from J, with 10 bases between. Written as DNA, the CDR3 is TGTGCCAGTATGGCGCGACAGAACACTGAAGCTTTCTTT. Translation: CASMARQNTEAFF.

This sequence joins TRBV6-1 and TRBJ1-2; TRBD1 agrees at 7 bases. The CDR3 consists of 14 residues. Unmatched junction bases numbered 7, after V lost 6 bases and J lost 3 bases. Germline CDR1 and CDR2: MNHNS and SASEGT. The CDR3 coding sequence is TGTGCCAGCAGGACGTGGCAGGGGGACTATGGCTACACCTTC. It specifies CASRTWQGDYGYTF.

The table lists this clone with a few counts. J is TRBJ1-2 and V is TRBV7-9; maybe TRBD1 (6 bases). Per germline, CDR1 SEHNR and CDR2 FQNEAQ (reference sequence). V was shortened by 10 bases and J by 0 bases, with 18 bases between the two germline ends. CDR3 length: 15 amino acids. In nucleotides, the CDR3 is TGTGCCATTGAGGGTGGGACACATACTAACTATGGCTACACCTTC. Protein: CAIEGGTHTNYGYTF. The full variable domain, completed using reference TRBV7-9 and TRBJ1-2, is DTGVSQNPRHKITKRGQNVTFRCDPISEHNRLYWYRQTLGQGPEFLTYFQNEAQLEKSRLLSDRFSAERPKGSFSTLEIQRTEQGDSAMYLCAIEGGTHTNYGYTFGSGTRLTVV.

The chain combines TRBV2 with TRBJ2-7, with D uncertain. The CDR3 sequence is 11 residues long. Germline V CDR1 and CDR2: SNHLY, FYNNEI. The germline V and J ends were trimmed by 6 bases and 3 bases, with 6 bases remaining between them. The DNA of the CDR3 is TGTGCCAGCAGCCAAGTCTACGAGCAGTACGTC. Translated: CASSQVYEQYV.

The chain links TRBV7-3 to TRBJ2-2; 9 bases line up with TRBD1. The CDR3 consists of 15 residues. Unmatched junction bases numbered 2, after V lost 2 bases and J lost 4 bases. In germline, CDR1 is SGHTA, CDR2 FQGTGA. The CDR3 DNA reads TGTGCCAGCAGCTTAGGGACAGGGATCACCGGGGAGCTGTTTTTT. It specifies CASSLGTGITGELFF.

This clone has more than one count but fewer than ten. The V and J genes are TRBV28 and TRBJ1-5; possible D gene TRBD1, 5 bases. This CDR3 spans 13 amino acids. Looked up from germline, CDR1 is MDHEN and CDR2 is SYDVKM. Trimming stripped 6 bases from V and 3 bases from J, with 9 bases between. CDR3 nucleotides: TGTGCCAGCAGGACAGTGCCCAATCAGCCCCAGCATTTT. Translating gives CASRTVPNQPQHF.

The genes are TRBV19 and TRBJ1-5; D not certain. In germline, CDR1 is LNHDA, CDR2 SQIVND (reference sequence). The CDR3 sequence is 14 residues long. V was clipped by 3 bases and J by 6 bases, with 12 bases between them. The CDR3, as DNA: TGTGCCAGTAGTATGGACCGGAACCCTCAGCCCCAGCATTTT. This codes for CASSMDRNPQPQHF.

The chain joins TRBV5-1 to TRBJ1-1; 8 bases are a match to TRBD1. Germline loops: CDR1 SGHRS, CDR2 YFSETQ. The CDR3 totals 14 residues. The junction had 4 bases not matched to a gene; V was cut back by 5 bases and J by 1 base. Here the CDR3 reads CASRTGDGNTEAFF. The CDR3 coding sequence is TGCGCCAGCAGGACAGGGGATGGGAACACTGAAGCTTTCTTT.

The chain combines TRBV15 with TRBJ2-7; 10 bases match TRBD2. The CDR3 extends over 17 amino acids. CDR1 LNHNV and CDR2 YYDKDF come from the germline V gene (reference sequence). The V gene end was trimmed by 1 base and the J gene end by 0 bases; junction bases not matched to a gene: 6. The CDR3 reads CATSRAGLAGDSYEQYF. CDR3 DNA sequence: TGTGCCACCAGCAGAGCAGGGCTAGCGGGAGACTCCTACGAGCAGTACTTC.

The sample holds a few counts of this clone. The DNA of the CDR3 is TGCGCCAGCAGCTCGACAGGCTCGACCGGGGAGCTGTTTTTT. Amino acids: CASSSTGSTGELFF. The V call is TRBV5-1, the J call TRBJ2-2, with D possibly being TRBD1 (6 bases). The CDR3 loop spans 14 amino acids. Germline CDR1 SGHRS, CDR2 YFSETQ. The ends were cut back, 3 bases at V and 5 bases at J, with 11 bases in the middle.

The J gene is TRBJ2-2, the V gene TRBV27, with D possibly being TRBD1 or TRBD2 (7 bases each). V shed 5 bases and J shed 3 bases, with 19 bases lying between them. CDR1 is MNHEY and CDR2 is SMNVEV in the germline V gene (reference sequence). This CDR3 has 17 amino acids. CDR3 loop: CASSPGGAVGDTGELFF. DNA for the CDR3: TGTGCCAGCAGTCCAGGGGGGGCTGTCGGGGACACCGGGGAGCTGTTTTTT.

A word on this clone: This specimen includes other DNA sequences encoding the same CDR3. The chain recombines TRBV18 with TRBJ2-5; TRBD1 matches 10 bases. The J segment lost 5 bases and the V segment lost 2 bases, leaving 2 bases of the junction unmatched. The germline gives CDR1 KGHSH, CDR2 LQKENI. The CDR3 is 14 residues long. The DNA of the CDR3 is TGTGCCAGCTCACCAGGGACAGGGGATGAGACCCAGTACTTC. It encodes CASSPGTGDETQYF.

The V and J genes are TRBV2 and TRBJ1-2; D is unresolved. The CDR3 runs 13 residues. V dropped 2 bases and J dropped 7 bases, with 11 bases sitting between them. Germline CDR1 reads SNHLY; CDR2 reads FYNNEI. CDR3 sequence (DNA): TGTGCCAGCAGTGAAAGTTCGGCGGGTGGCTACACCTTC. Translating gives CASSESSAGGYTF.

The chain employs TRBV2 and TRBJ1-1; possible D gene TRBD1, 5 bases. Germline lookup yields CDR1 SNHLY and CDR2 FYNNEI. Trimming removed 5 bases at V and 4 bases at J, with 14 bases between. This CDR3 has 14 amino acids. For the CDR3, the DNA is TGTGCCAGCAGTCTGGGACTCCGGTCCACTGAAGCTTTCTTT. Protein product: CASSLGLRSTEAFF.

The count of this clone is one. This chain links TRBV28 with TRBJ2-3, with 8 bases that match TRBD2. V gave up 7 bases and J gave up 6 bases; unmatched junction bases: 18. This CDR3 comprises 17 residues. Germline V gives CDR1 MDHEN, CDR2 SYDVKM. DNA of the CDR3: TGTGCCAGCACCGTTGGGGGCGCGGGAGGTTCCCCGGATACGCAGTATTTT. Its protein product is CASTVGGAGGSPDTQYF.